A single sample gave rise to the 21 T cell receptor beta chains below, sequenced in a study of blood T cell repertoires in COVID-19 (dated by TCRdb to about 2020). Receptor libraries were prepared by the immunoSEQ multiplex PCR assay. TCRdb retrieved this table from immuneACCESS and kept in-frame rearrangements only. Not all clones are present; in checked studies, unresolved V genes account for under half, and no reason is known for the remainder. The sample includes about 140,000 clones, with around 83% observed a single time. The ten largest clonotypes hold 1.6% of the sample. Sequenced: peripheral blood. The receptors were gathered from a human donor in a cohort sampled during active COVID-19.

This chain links TRBV5-8 with TRBJ1-3; TRBD1 aligns across 8 bases. Germline V lookup: CDR1 SGHTS, CDR2 YDEGEE. The CDR3 contains 16 residues. J was trimmed by 4 bases and V by 1 base; bases with no gene match: 7. CDR3 region: CASSLPGQGGGNTIYF. The DNA for the CDR3 is TGTGCCAGCAGCTTGCCCGGACAGGGTGGAGGAAACACCATATATTTT.

The chain is built from TRBV7-2 and TRBJ2-3; no clear D. Germline CDR1 and CDR2: SGHTA and FQGNSA. Trimming took off 0 bases at V and 2 bases at J, with 3 bases between the two ends. The CDR3 spans 13 residues. The CDR3 nucleotides read TGTGCCAGCAGCTTAGCCTTCACAGATACGCAGTATTTT. This encodes CASSLAFTDTQYF. The entire variable domain, with the rest obtained from reference TRBV7-2 and TRBJ2-3, is as follows: GAGVSQSPSNKVTEKGKDVELRCDPISGHTALYWYRQSLGQGLEFLIYFQGNSAPDKSGLPSDRFSAERTGGSVSTLTIQRTQQEDSAVYLCASSLAFTDTQYFGPGTRLTVL.

CDR3 DNA sequence: TGTGCCATCAGTGAGTCCTTAACTCGGACAGCTGGAAACACCATATATTTT. As protein: CAISESLTRTAGNTIYF. The rearrangement uses TRBV10-3 and TRBJ1-3, with D perhaps TRBD1 (6 bases). Trimming cost V 0 bases and J 2 bases, with 14 bases left between them. Germline V lookup: CDR1 ENHRY, CDR2 SYGVKD. The CDR3 runs to 17 residues.

This clone was counted a few times. The rearrangement links TRBV6-4 to TRBJ2-2, with D tentatively TRBD2 (5 bases). The CDR3 runs to 15 residues. The germline gives CDR1 MRHNA, CDR2 SNTAGT. The V gene lost 0 bases and the J gene lost 6 bases, with 11 bases spanning the gap. The CDR3 DNA follows: TGTGCCAGCAGTGACTCTAGCGTCGCGGCCGGGGAGCTGTTTTTT. Amino acids: CASSDSSVAAGELFF.

The chain carries TRBV28 and TRBJ2-2, with TRBD1 as a possible D gene (7 bases). With 6 bases removed from V and 6 bases from J, the gap between germline ends came to 29 bases. In germline, CDR1 is MDHEN, CDR2 SYDVKM. The CDR3 loop spans 19 amino acids. Here the CDR3 reads CASRPPRQSLTGRSGELFF. In nucleotides, the CDR3 is TGTGCCAGCAGACCCCCCCGACAATCCCTGACAGGGAGGTCCGGGGAGCTGTTTTTT. Combining the CDR3 with reference TRBV28 and TRBJ2-2 gives the whole variable domain DVKVTQSSRYLVKRTGEKVFLECVQDMDHENMFWYRQDPGLGLRLIYFSYDVKMKEKGDIPEGYSVSREKKERFSLILESASTNQTSMYLCASRPPRQSLTGRSGELFFGEGSRLTVL.

The chain has TRBV10-3 and TRBJ2-7; 9 positions match TRBD2. CDR1 ENHRY and CDR2 SYGVKD come from the germline V gene. The CDR3 length is 15 residues. V lost 6 bases, J lost 7 bases, and 13 bases stayed unmatched. The CDR3 nucleotides read TGTGCCATCAGCCCGGGGGCGGGAGGGCCGAGTGAGCAGTACTTC. Protein: CAISPGAGGPSEQYF.

The gene calls are TRBV5-4 and TRBJ2-3; 13 bases fit TRBD2. This CDR3 region has 17 residues. V was pared by 4 bases and J by 0 bases, with 5 bases of the junction left unmatched. Germline-derived CDR1 and CDR2 are SGHNT and YYREEE (reference sequence). The chain's CDR3 is CASSPGLAGPSTDTQYF. CDR3 sequence (DNA): TGTGCCAGCAGCCCGGGACTAGCGGGGCCCAGCACAGATACGCAGTATTTT.

V gene TRBV19 combines with J gene TRBJ1-5; possible D gene TRBD1, 6 bases. The CDR3 totals 15 residues. CDR1 LNHDA and CDR2 SQIVND come from the germline V gene (reference sequence). V was clipped by 7 bases and J by 7 bases, with 20 bases between them. CDR3: CASMPGTGGAQPQHF. CDR3 nucleotides: TGTGCCAGTATGCCCGGTACGGGGGGCGCCCAGCCCCAGCATTTT.

The chain has TRBV3-1 (or the pseudogene TRBV3-2) and TRBJ2-2; 12 bases are shared with TRBD1. There are 16 residues in the CDR3. Germline-derived CDR1 and CDR2 are LGHDT and YNNKEL (reference sequence). Trimming cost V 2 bases and J 6 bases; bases outside gene matches: 4. CDR3 DNA: TGTGCCAGCAGCCAAAGCGGGACAGGGGGCCCCGGGGAGCTGTTTTTT. Its translation is CASSQSGTGGPGELFF.

This clone was picked up a small number of times. The chain is built from TRBV6-5 and TRBJ2-1, with D tentatively TRBD2 (6 bases). Trimming took 9 bases from V and 10 from J, leaving 16 bases between them. The CDR3 totals 12 residues. Germline V gene lookup returns CDR1 MNHEY and CDR2 SVGAGI. CDR3 sequence: CASSSVLGEQFF. The DNA of the CDR3 is TGTGCCAGTTCTAGCGTCCTTGGAGAGCAGTTCTTC.

CDR3 in amino acids: CASSIDRWGTEINYQPQHF. Written as DNA, the CDR3 is TGTGCCAGTAGTATAGATCGATGGGGGACAGAGATTAATTATCAGCCCCAGCATTTT. This chain links TRBV19 with TRBJ1-5; the match to TRBD1 covers 7 bases. The CDR3 loop spans 19 amino acids. In germline, CDR1 is LNHDA, CDR2 SQIVND (reference sequence). Trimming removed 0 bases from V and 5 bases from J; junction bases left unmatched: 16. The variable domain in full, with the rest retrieved from reference TRBV19 and TRBJ1-5, is DGGITQSPKYLFRKEGQNVTLSCEQNLNHDAMYWYRQDPGQGLRLIYYSQIVNDFQKGDIAEGYSVSREKKESFPLTVTSAQKNPTAFYLCASSIDRWGTEINYQPQHFGDGTRLSIL.

The rearrangement joins TRBV28 to TRBJ2-4, with TRBD1 matching 9 bases. V dropped 8 bases and J dropped 8; count of bases not matched to a gene: 10. The germline gives CDR1 MDHEN, CDR2 SYDVKM. CDR3 size: 14 residues. The CDR3 DNA follows: TGTGCCAGCGGCGGAGGACAGGGGTGGGACATTCAGTACTTC. Translating it yields CASGGGQGWDIQYF.

J is TRBJ2-3 and V is TRBV19; D perhaps matches TRBD1 (5 bases). The germline CDR1 and CDR2 sequences are LNHDA and SQIVND (reference sequence). The V gene lost 5 bases and the J gene lost 3 bases, with 21 bases spanning the gap. The CDR3 is 17 amino acids. CDR3 sequence: CASSRQGWASRTDTQYF. The CDR3 region has the DNA TGTGCCAGTAGTCGGCAGGGTTGGGCTAGTAGGACAGATACGCAGTATTTT.

The CDR3 DNA reads as TGTGCCAGCAGGGCCCCCGGGGTGCCTGTTACTGAAGCTTTCTTT. Its protein is CASRAPGVPVTEAFF. J is TRBJ1-1 and V is TRBV27; no clear D gene. The V end was cut by 6 bases, the J end by 5 bases, with 19 bases between. The CDR3 has 15 residues. Germline V lookup: CDR1 MNHEY, CDR2 SMNVEV (reference sequence).

This chain connects TRBV19 to TRBJ1-5, with a weak D call TRBD1 (5 bases). Trimming shortened V by 5 bases and J by 0 bases, and 11 bases separated the two germline ends. The CDR3 contains 15 residues. Per germline, CDR1 LNHDA and CDR2 SQIVND (reference sequence). CDR3 bases: TGTGCCAGTAGTCGGGGCGGGACTAGCAATCAGCCCCAGCATTTT. Translation gives CASSRGGTSNQPQHF. Full variable domain (missing parts from reference TRBV19 and TRBJ1-5): DGGITQSPKYLFRKEGQNVTLSCEQNLNHDAMYWYRQDPGQGLRLIYYSQIVNDFQKGDIAEGYSVSREKKESFPLTVTSAQKNPTAFYLCASSRGGTSNQPQHFGDGTRLSIL.

This clone occurred once. This chain joins TRBV7-3 and TRBJ1-1; D is unclear. V was pared by 0 bases and J by 5 bases, with 13 bases between. This CDR3 is 15 amino acids long. The germline V gene has CDR1 SGHTA and CDR2 FQGTGA. The CDR3 loop is CASSLTLRGDTEAFF. DNA for the CDR3: TGTGCCAGCAGCTTAACGTTAAGAGGAGATACTGAAGCTTTCTTT.

The rearrangement joins TRBV6-5 to TRBJ2-7, with D possibly TRBD2 on 7 matching bases. Germline V gene data show CDR1 as MNHEY and CDR2 as SVGAGI. V was cut by 6 bases and J by 2 bases, with 11 bases left in between. This CDR3 has 13 amino acids. CDR3 DNA: TGTGCCAGCAGGGGGGGGCCGACCTACGAGCAGTACTTC. Protein sequence: CASRGGPTYEQYF.

The rearrangement links TRBV3-1 (or the pseudogene TRBV3-2) to TRBJ2-7, with TRBD2 identical over 12 bases. Per germline, CDR1 LGHDT and CDR2 YNNKEL (reference sequence). The ends lost 2 bases at V and 5 bases at J; junction bases unmatched: 7. This CDR3 spans 16 amino acids. CDR3 in amino acids: CASSQKTSGSLDEQYF. In DNA, the CDR3 is TGTGCCAGCAGCCAAAAGACTAGCGGGAGTCTTGACGAGCAGTACTTC.

This chain links TRBV19 with TRBJ2-3; the D is unclear. Germline V CDR1 and CDR2: LNHDA, SQIVND (reference sequence). Trimming stripped 7 bases from V and 0 bases from J, with 14 bases between. The CDR3 sequence is 15 residues long. The CDR3: CASKFRSTSTDTQYF. The CDR3 DNA is TGTGCCAGTAAGTTTCGCTCTACTAGCACAGATACGCAGTATTTT.

V usage is TRBV2 and J usage is TRBJ1-5; D gene uncertain. This CDR3 is 13 amino acids long. Trimming shortened V by 5 bases and J by 5 bases, and 10 bases separated the two germline ends. CDR1 is SNHLY, CDR2 FYNNEI, per germline. CDR3 in amino acids: CASSTQRHQPQHF. The CDR3 bases are TGTGCCAGCAGTACCCAGCGCCATCAGCCCCAGCATTTT. Together with reference TRBV2 and TRBJ1-5, the CDR3 gives the full variable domain: EPEVTQTPSHQVTQMGQEVILRCVPISNHLYFYWYRQILGQKVEFLVSFYNNEISEKSEIFDDQFSVERPDGSNFTLKIRSTKLEDSAMYFCASSTQRHQPQHFGDGTRLSIL.

The chain couples TRBV7-3 to TRBJ2-5; possible D gene TRBD1, 6 bases. Per the germline V gene, CDR1 is SGHTA and CDR2 is FQGTGA. The V and J ends lost 5 bases and 5 bases respectively, with 15 bases between them. This CDR3 region has 14 residues. The CDR3 reads CASSPAGAGETQYF. The DNA for the CDR3 is TGTGCCAGCAGCCCAGCAGGGGCCGGGGAGACCCAGTACTTC.